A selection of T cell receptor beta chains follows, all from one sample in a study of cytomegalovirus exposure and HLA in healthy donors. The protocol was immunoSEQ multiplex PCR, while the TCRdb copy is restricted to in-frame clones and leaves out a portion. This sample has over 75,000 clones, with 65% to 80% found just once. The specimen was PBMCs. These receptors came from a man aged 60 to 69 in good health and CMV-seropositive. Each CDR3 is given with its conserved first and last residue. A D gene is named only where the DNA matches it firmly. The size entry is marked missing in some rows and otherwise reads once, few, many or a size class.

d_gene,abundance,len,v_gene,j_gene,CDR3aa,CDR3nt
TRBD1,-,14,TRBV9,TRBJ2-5,CASSEGQGRETQYF,TGTGCCAGCAGCGAGGGACAGGGGAGAGAGACCCAGTACTTC
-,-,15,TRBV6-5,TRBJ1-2,CASSYSVWTDSGYTF,TGTGCCAGCAGTTACTCGGTTTGGACGGACTCTGGCTACACCTTC
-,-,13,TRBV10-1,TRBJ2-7,CASSSGLTNEQYF,TGCGCCAGCTCCTCAGGTTTAACCAACGAGCAGTACTTC
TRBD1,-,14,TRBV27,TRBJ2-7,CASVRDRDPHEQYF,TGTGCCAGCGTCCGGGACAGGGACCCCCACGAGCAGTACTTC
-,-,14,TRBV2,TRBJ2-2,CASISDRYTGELFF,TGTGCCAGCATAAGCGACCGATACACCGGGGAGCTGTTTTTT
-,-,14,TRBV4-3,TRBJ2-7,CASSPQRNLYEQYF,TGCGCCAGCAGCCCCCAGCGGAATTTATACGAGCAGTACTTC
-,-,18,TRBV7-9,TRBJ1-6,CSSSLDLLRDGLNSPLHF,TGTTCCAGCAGCTTAGATCTCTTGAGAGACGGACTTAATTCACCCCTCCACTTT
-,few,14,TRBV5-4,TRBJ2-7,CASSPQMTSSEQYF,TGTGCCAGCAGCCCACAAATGACTAGTTCAGAGCAGTACTTC
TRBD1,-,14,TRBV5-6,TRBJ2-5,CASRLPGQGETQYF,TGTGCCAGCAGACTACCGGGACAGGGAGAGACCCAGTACTTC
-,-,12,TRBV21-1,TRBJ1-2,CASMTGGCGYTF,TGTGCCAGCATGACAGGGGGCTGTGGCTACACCTTC
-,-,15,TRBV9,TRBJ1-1,CASSVGVSFDSEAFF,TGTGCCAGCAGCGTAGGGGTTTCCTTCGACAGTGAAGCTTTCTTT
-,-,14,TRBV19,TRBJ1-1,CASSLSQGNTEAFF,TGTGCCAGTAGTCTCTCCCAGGGGAACACTGAAGCTTTCTTT
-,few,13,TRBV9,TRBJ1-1,CASSVGPNTEAFF,TGTGCCAGCAGCGTAGGGCCGAACACTGAAGCTTTCTTT
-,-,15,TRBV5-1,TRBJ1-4,CASSFTGSTNEKLFF,TGCGCCAGCAGCTTCACAGGGAGTACTAATGAAAAACTGTTTTTT
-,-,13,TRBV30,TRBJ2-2,CAWSVGEAGELFF,TGTGCCTGGAGTGTAGGGGAGGCCGGGGAGCTGTTTTTT
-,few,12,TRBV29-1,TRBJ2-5,CSGTASGETQYF,TGCAGCGGGACCGCCAGCGGCGAGACCCAGTACTTC
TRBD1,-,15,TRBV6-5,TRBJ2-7,CASSYSGTGPYEQYF,TGTGCCAGCAGTTACTCCGGGACAGGCCCCTACGAGCAGTACTTC
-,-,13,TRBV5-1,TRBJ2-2,CASSLRVNGELFF,TGCGCCAGCAGCTTGAGAGTTAACGGGGAGCTGTTTTTT
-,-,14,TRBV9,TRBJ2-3,CASSVVGVLDTQYF,TGTGCCAGCAGCGTAGTGGGCGTCTTAGATACGCAGTATTTT
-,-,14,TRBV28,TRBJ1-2,CASSLDSSNYGYTF,TGTGCCAGCAGTCTGGACAGTTCCAACTATGGCTACACCTTC
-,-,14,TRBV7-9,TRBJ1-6,CASSFQTANSPLHF,TGTGCCAGCAGCTTTCAGACAGCTAATTCACCCCTCCACTTT
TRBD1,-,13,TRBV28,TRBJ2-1,CASRTTGSYEQFF,TGTGCCAGCAGGACGACAGGGTCCTATGAGCAGTTCTTC
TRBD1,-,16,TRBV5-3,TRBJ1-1,CARSRIAGQGNTEAFF,TGTGCCAGAAGCCGGATCGCGGGACAGGGGAACACTGAAGCTTTCTTT
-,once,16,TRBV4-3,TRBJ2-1,CASSQGGPIRYNEQFF,TGCGCCAGCAGCCAAGGGGGCCCCATTCGGTACAATGAGCAGTTCTTC
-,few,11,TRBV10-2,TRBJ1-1,CASTLATEAFF,TGCGCCAGCACGTTGGCCACTGAAGCTTTCTTT
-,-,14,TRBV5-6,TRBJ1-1,CASSLFRGNTEAFF,TGTGCCAGCAGCTTGTTCAGGGGGAACACTGAAGCTTTCTTT
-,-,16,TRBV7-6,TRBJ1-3,CASSLALGGSGNTIYF,TGTGCCAGCAGCTTAGCGCTTGGAGGCTCTGGAAACACCATATATTTT
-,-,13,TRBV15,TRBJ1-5,CATSGITDQPQHF,TGTGCCACCAGCGGAATTACAGATCAGCCCCAGCATTTT
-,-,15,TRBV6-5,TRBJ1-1,CASSYSITFFAEAFF,TGTGCCAGCAGTTACTCGATAACTTTCTTCGCTGAAGCTTTCTTT
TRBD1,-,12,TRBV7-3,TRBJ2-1,CATRQGWDEQFF,TGTGCCACCCGACAGGGCTGGGATGAGCAGTTCTTC
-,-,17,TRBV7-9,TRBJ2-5,CSSSLAGSQFYQETQYF,TGTTCCAGCAGCCTAGCCGGGAGCCAATTCTACCAAGAGACCCAGTACTTC
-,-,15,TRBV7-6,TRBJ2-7,CASSLGGRLPYEQYF,TGTGCCAGCAGCTTAGGGGGCCGGCTCCCCTACGAGCAGTACTTC
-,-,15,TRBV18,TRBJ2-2,CASSPLAGNTGELFF,TGTGCCAGCTCACCACTCGCAGGGAACACCGGGGAGCTGTTTTTT
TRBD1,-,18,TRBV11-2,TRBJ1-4,CASSLGDRELPTNEKLFF,TGTGCCAGCAGCTTAGGAGACAGGGAACTACCAACTAATGAAAAACTGTTTTTT
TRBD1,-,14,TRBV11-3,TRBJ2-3,CASSRHEGAETQYF,TGTGCCAGCAGCCGACACGAGGGGGCGGAAACGCAGTATTTT
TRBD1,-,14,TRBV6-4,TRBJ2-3,CASSVTGGTDTQYF,TGTGCCAGCAGTGTGACAGGGGGCACAGATACGCAGTATTTT
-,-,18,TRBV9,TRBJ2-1,CASSVTLKGGGSYNEQFF,TGTGCCAGCAGCGTAACACTTAAGGGGGGGGGCTCCTACAATGAGCAGTTCTTC
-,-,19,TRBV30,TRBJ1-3,CAWSVNLPGQGFSGNTIYF,TGTGCCTGGAGTGTAAATCTGCCGGGACAAGGGTTCTCTGGAAACACCATATATTTT
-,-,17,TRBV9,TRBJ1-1,CASSVEENRAMNTEAFF,TGTGCCAGCAGCGTAGAAGAAAACAGGGCCATGAACACTGAAGCTTTCTTT
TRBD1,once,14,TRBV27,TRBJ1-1,CASSPTGGDTEAFF,TGTGCCAGCAGTCCGACAGGGGGCGATACTGAAGCTTTCTTT
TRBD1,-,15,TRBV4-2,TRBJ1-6,CASSQRTGGVSPLHF,TGTGCCAGCAGCCAACGGACAGGGGGTGTGTCACCCCTCCACTTT
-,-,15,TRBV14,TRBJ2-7,CASSQGSAGFHEQYF,TGTGCCAGCAGCCAAGGTTCGGCAGGGTTCCACGAGCAGTACTTC
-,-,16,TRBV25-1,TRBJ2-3,CASSDPDRSTTDTQYF,TGTGCCAGCAGTGACCCCGACAGAAGTACCACAGATACGCAGTATTTT
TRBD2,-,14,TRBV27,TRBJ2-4,CASSKAGGLHIQYF,TGTGCCAGCAGCAAAGCGGGGGGGCTCCACATTCAGTACTTC
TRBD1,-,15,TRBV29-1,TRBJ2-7,CSVEEEQGAFYEQYF,TGCAGCGTTGAAGAGGAACAGGGGGCTTTCTACGAGCAGTACTTC
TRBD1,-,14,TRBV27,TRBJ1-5,CASSLDRGGQPQHF,TGTGCCAGCAGTCTAGACAGGGGAGGTCAGCCCCAGCATTTT
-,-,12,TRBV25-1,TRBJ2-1,CASSLGDNEQFF,TGTGCCAGCAGCCTAGGGGACAATGAGCAGTTCTTC
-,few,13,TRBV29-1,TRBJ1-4,CSVQGMGNEKLFF,TGCAGCGTCCAGGGTATGGGGAATGAAAAACTGTTTTTT
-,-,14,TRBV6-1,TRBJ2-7,CASSEQAPIDEQYF,TGTGCCAGCAGTGAACAGGCCCCCATTGACGAGCAGTACTTC
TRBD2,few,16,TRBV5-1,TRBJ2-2,CASSPAGVANTGELFF,TGCGCCAGCAGCCCAGCGGGGGTCGCGAACACCGGGGAGCTGTTTTTT
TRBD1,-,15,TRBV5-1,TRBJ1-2,CASSTGQGLVYGYTF,TGCGCCAGCAGCACAGGACAGGGCCTTGTGTATGGCTACACCTTC
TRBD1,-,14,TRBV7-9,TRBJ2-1,CASSLDRGRDEQFF,TGTGCCAGCAGCTTAGACAGGGGGCGGGATGAGCAGTTCTTC